Below, 30 T cell receptor beta chains from the same sample are listed, as sequenced in a study of shared clonotypes between healthy human individuals (dated by TCRdb to 2019 to 2021). Receptor libraries were prepared by the immunoSEQ multiplex PCR assay. This immuneACCESS table, as held by TCRdb, lists in-frame sequences with V and J called but not all clones. Of the missing ones, under half trace to an unresolved V gene in checked studies; the others have no known cause. This sample is represented by millions of clones; 85% to 95% of them were singletons. The leading ten clones occupy 0.39% of the sample. Sequenced input: naive CD4+ T cells from PBMCs. The cell subset or site label of this sample denotes: CD45RA+ positively selected. The receptor set was obtained from a man younger than 35 in good health. Some clones in this sample may be carry-over from other donors' samples.

The V gene is TRBV14, the J gene TRBJ2-2; 9 bases line up with TRBD2. CDR3 length equals 16 residues. Trimming took 1 base from V and 8 from J; bases not matched to a gene: 8. CDR1 is SGHDN, CDR2 FVKESK, per germline. The chain's CDR3 is CASSQVLAGYVGELFF. DNA of the CDR3: TGTGCCAGCAGCCAAGTGCTAGCGGGATACGTAGGGGAGCTGTTTTTT.

Only one count was recorded for this clone. This rearrangement joins TRBV15 to TRBJ2-5; D uncertain. CDR1 and CDR2 from the germline V gene are LNHNV and YYDKDF (reference sequence). Trimming left V 1 base short and J 3 bases short, with 6 bases between. This CDR3 spans 13 amino acids. The CDR3 sequence is CATSRATKETQYF. CDR3 DNA sequence: TGTGCCACCAGCAGAGCCACCAAAGAGACCCAGTACTTC.

The chain recombines TRBV28 with TRBJ1-2; D may be TRBD1 (5 bases). The CDR3 extends over 16 amino acids. Trimming pared 5 bases from V and 8 bases from J, leaving 24 bases between. CDR1 MDHEN and CDR2 SYDVKM come from the germline V gene. The CDR3 is CASSTQGRPYIVGYTF. In nucleotides, the CDR3 is TGTGCCAGCAGTACCCAGGGCAGACCCTACATCGTAGGCTACACCTTC.

The table lists this clone with a few counts. The chain employs TRBV5-4 and TRBJ1-1, with TRBD1 identical over 9 bases. The CDR3 extends over 14 amino acids. CDR1 is SGHNT, CDR2 YYREEE, per germline (reference sequence). The junction had 7 bases not matched to a gene; V was cut back by 3 bases and J by 7 bases. The CDR3 sequence: CASSSLSTGGEAFF. CDR3 in DNA: TGTGCCAGCAGCTCCCTCTCGACAGGGGGTGAAGCTTTCTTT.

This chain links TRBV7-2 with TRBJ2-5; no definite D call. V was pared by 4 bases and J by 5 bases, with 14 bases between. The CDR3 runs 14 residues. Per germline, CDR1 SGHTA and CDR2 FQGNSA. The CDR3 sequence: CASSSSYISETQYF. The DNA of the CDR3 is TGTGCCAGCAGCTCGTCCTATATCTCGGAGACCCAGTACTTC.

CDR3 protein: CASSLEPGSTEAFF. The CDR3 DNA is TGCGCCAGCAGCTTGGAACCGGGATCCACTGAAGCTTTCTTT. J is TRBJ1-1 and V is TRBV5-1; D call uncertain. The length of the CDR3 is 14 residues. CDR1 and CDR2 (germline): SGHRS, YFSETQ. V was shortened by 0 bases and J by 4 bases, with 10 bases between the two germline ends.

Points on this clone: Other DNA variants within this sample encode the same CDR3. V usage is TRBV7-9 and J usage is TRBJ2-7; 7 bases match TRBD1. CDR1 is SEHNR, CDR2 FQNEAQ, per germline (reference sequence). The CDR3 consists of 14 residues. V gave up 0 bases and J gave up 3 bases; unmatched junction bases: 2. The CDR3 loop reads CASSLAGQDYEQYF. The DNA for the CDR3 is TGTGCCAGCAGCTTAGCCGGACAGGACTACGAGCAGTACTTC. Drawing the rest from reference TRBV7-9 and TRBJ2-7, the complete variable domain is DTGVSQNPRHKITKRGQNVTFRCDPISEHNRLYWYRQTLGQGPEFLTYFQNEAQLEKSRLLSDRFSAERPKGSFSTLEIQRTEQGDSAMYLCASSLAGQDYEQYFGPGTRLTVT.

The genes are TRBV7-9 and TRBJ1-2; 11 bases agree with TRBD1. The CDR3 has 14 amino acids. Germline values: CDR1 SEHNR, CDR2 FQNEAQ (reference sequence). After removal of 3 bases from V and 7 bases from J, the junction contained 4 bases not matched to a gene. CDR3 region: CASSFAGTGGGYTF. CDR3 DNA: TGTGCCAGCAGCTTCGCCGGGACAGGGGGTGGCTACACCTTC.

The chain joins TRBV6-1 to TRBJ2-3, with D maybe TRBD2 (6 bases). V shed 4 bases and J shed 1 base, with 12 bases lying between them. Germline V gene data show CDR1 as MNHNS and CDR2 as SASEGT. The CDR3 covers 15 residues. The CDR3 sequence is CASSGISGGTDTQYF. CDR3 DNA: TGTGCCAGCAGTGGAATTTCGGGGGGCACAGATACGCAGTATTTT.

In regard to this clone: The sample carries other DNA sequences with the same CDR3. CDR3 DNA: TGTGCCAGCAGCTTGGGGGGCGGGACTGAAGCTTTCTTT. Protein: CASSLGGGTEAFF. The chain joins TRBV7-6 to TRBJ1-1, with D possibly TRBD1 on 6 matching bases. CDR1 SGHVS and CDR2 FNYEAQ come from the germline V gene. The CDR3 is made up of 13 amino acids. The ends were cut back, 3 bases at V and 5 bases at J, with 10 bases in the middle.

The V call is TRBV5-1, the J call TRBJ1-1; the D is unclear. The germline CDR1 and CDR2 sequences are SGHRS and YFSETQ. Deletions cut 4 bases from V and 2 bases from J, with 12 bases between. CDR3 length: 14 residues. This chain's CDR3 is CASSGEAANTEAFF. The CDR3, as DNA: TGCGCCAGCAGCGGGGAAGCAGCTAACACTGAAGCTTTCTTT.

The gene calls are TRBV5-1 and TRBJ2-3, with 7 bases lining up with TRBD1. The V gene's germline CDR1 is SGHRS and CDR2 YFSETQ. The CDR3 has 14 amino acids. J gave up 4 bases and V 1 base, and 3 bases lay outside the gene matches. The CDR3 nucleotides are TGCGCCAGCAGCTTGATGGGACAGCCAGATACGCAGTATTTT. Translating it yields CASSLMGQPDTQYF.

This clone has just one count. Other DNA sequences in the same sample also yield this CDR3. The chain combines TRBV6-5 with TRBJ1-1; maybe TRBD1 (6 bases). Germline CDR1 is MNHEY and CDR2 is SVGAGI. The CDR3 has 11 amino acids. V was trimmed by 6 bases and J by 8 bases, leaving 10 bases between them. The CDR3, as DNA: TGTGCCAGCAGGGGGGGGCCGGAAGCTTTCTTT. Protein: CASRGGPEAFF.

Note on this clone: Other DNA sequences in the sample encode the same CDR3. This sequence joins TRBV9 and TRBJ1-4; D is unclear. V was cut by 0 bases and J by 0 bases, with 3 bases left in between. Germline values: CDR1 SGDLS, CDR2 YYNGEE. This CDR3 is 14 amino acids long. CDR3 DNA sequence: TGTGCCAGCAGCGTAGATGCAACTAATGAAAAACTGTTTTTT. Translating gives CASSVDATNEKLFF. Filled out from reference TRBV9 and TRBJ1-4, the complete variable domain reads DSGVTQTPKHLITATGQRVTLRCSPRSGDLSVYWYQQSLDQGLQFLIQYYNGEERAKGNILERFSAQQFPDLHSELNLSSLELGDSALYFCASSVDATNEKLFFGSGTQLSVL.

V usage is TRBV2 and J usage is TRBJ1-4; TRBD1 matches at 9 bases. Germline V gene data show CDR1 as SNHLY and CDR2 as FYNNEI. The J segment lost 4 bases and the V segment lost 6 bases, leaving 15 bases of the junction unmatched. This CDR3 contains 18 residues. The CDR3 spells CASSQKRIRDRDNEKLFF. CDR3 nucleotides: TGTGCCAGCAGCCAAAAACGGATAAGGGACAGGGATAATGAAAAACTGTTTTTT. Looking up the rest from reference TRBV2 and TRBJ1-4 gives the full variable domain: EPEVTQTPSHQVTQMGQEVILRCVPISNHLYFYWYRQILGQKVEFLVSFYNNEISEKSEIFDDQFSVERPDGSNFTLKIRSTKLEDSAMYFCASSQKRIRDRDNEKLFFGSGTQLSVL.

This chain joins TRBV28 and TRBJ1-3, with 9 bases lining up with TRBD1. V was pared by 5 bases and J by 3 bases, with 8 bases of the junction left unmatched. Germline V gene data show CDR1 as MDHEN and CDR2 as SYDVKM. The length of the CDR3 is 16 residues. The CDR3 nucleotides are TGTGCCAGCAGTCCCCTCGGGACAGGGCGTGGAAACACCATATATTTT. It specifies CASSPLGTGRGNTIYF. The complete variable domain, with remaining parts taken from reference TRBV28 and TRBJ1-3, reads DVKVTQSSRYLVKRTGEKVFLECVQDMDHENMFWYRQDPGLGLRLIYFSYDVKMKEKGDIPEGYSVSREKKERFSLILESASTNQTSMYLCASSPLGTGRGNTIYFGEGSWLTVV.

A single count supports this clone. This sequence joins TRBV5-4 and TRBJ2-5, with 12 bases lining up with TRBD1. The trim removed 0 bases at V and 5 bases at J, leaving 5 bases unmatched. CDR1 and CDR2 (germline): SGHNT, YYREEE (reference sequence). CDR3 size: 16 residues. The CDR3 DNA follows: TGTGCCAGCAGCTTGGGAGGGGACAGGGGGCAGGAGACCCAGTACTTC. It codes for CASSLGGDRGQETQYF. The full variable domain, rest sourced from reference TRBV5-4 and TRBJ2-5, is ETGVTQSPTHLIKTRGQQVTLRCSSQSGHNTVSWYQQALGQGPQFIFQYYREEENGRGNFPPRFSGLQFPNYSSELNVNALELDDSALYLCASSLGGDRGQETQYFGPGTRLLVL.

This clone was observed a single time. The CDR3 is CASSLRAGGANEQFF. The DNA for the CDR3 is TGTGCCAGCAGTTTAAGGGCGGGAGGAGCGAATGAGCAGTTCTTC. This chain links TRBV28 with TRBJ2-1; 8 positions agree with TRBD2. The V and J ends lost 2 bases and 7 bases, in that order; junction bases with no gene match: 7. This CDR3 region has 15 residues. Germline loops: CDR1 MDHEN, CDR2 SYDVKM.

The genes are TRBV29-1 and TRBJ1-1; D might be TRBD1 (5 bases). The length of the CDR3 is 15 residues. Germline CDR1 and CDR2: SQVTM and ANQGSEA. V was clipped by 6 bases and J by 2 bases, with 19 bases between them. The CDR3 nucleotides are TGCAGCGTAGGGGTCTGGGTGGACGGAAACACTGAAGCTTTCTTT. The encoded protein is CSVGVWVDGNTEAFF.

The J gene is TRBJ2-3, the V gene TRBV30; D not certain. The germline V and J ends were trimmed by 0 bases and 0 bases, with 7 bases remaining between them. This CDR3 spans 14 amino acids. Germline V gene sequence: CDR1 GTSNPN, CDR2 SVGIG (reference sequence). CDR3 DNA sequence: TGTGCCTGGAGTGTAATTGACAGCACAGATACGCAGTATTTT. This sequence encodes CAWSVIDSTDTQYF.

With regard to this clone: The same CDR3 can be traced to other DNA sequences in this sample. The chain uses TRBV6-1 and TRBJ2-7, with 10 positions matching TRBD2. V lost 4 bases, J lost 1 base, and 1 base stayed unmatched. The CDR3 is 14 residues long. Germline assignment: CDR1 MNHNS and CDR2 SASEGT. In DNA form, the CDR3 reads TGTGCCAGCAGTGTAGCGGGAGGATCCTACGAGCAGTACTTC. Its translation: CASSVAGGSYEQYF.

V usage is TRBV5-4 and J usage is TRBJ2-5, with 7 bases that match TRBD1. From germline, CDR1 is SGHNT and CDR2 YYREEE (reference sequence). V lost 4 bases to trimming and J lost 0 bases; unmatched junction nucleotides: 3. The CDR3 has 14 amino acids. Written as DNA, the CDR3 is TGTGCCAGCAGCCCAGGGGGATACCAAGAGACCCAGTACTTC. Residues: CASSPGGYQETQYF.

The V gene is TRBV14, the J gene TRBJ2-5; either TRBD1 or TRBD2 may supply D (6 bases each). This CDR3 region has 15 residues. Germline CDR1 SGHDN, CDR2 FVKESK. The V end was cut by 4 bases, the J end by 6 bases, with 18 bases between. CDR3 coding DNA: TGTGCCAGCAGCCTGCCCGGTCGGGGGCGTCAGACCCAGTACTTC. It specifies CASSLPGRGRQTQYF. Full variable domain (missing parts from reference TRBV14 and TRBJ2-5): EAGVTQFPSHSVIEKGQTVTLRCDPISGHDNLYWYRRVMGKEIKFLLHFVKESKQDESGMPNNRFLAERTGGTYSTLKVQPAELEDSGVYFCASSLPGRGRQTQYFGPGTRLLVL.

V and J are TRBV2 and TRBJ2-7; 7 bases fit TRBD1. This CDR3 has 15 amino acids. Germline trimming cut 5 bases from V and 2 bases from J; bases unmatched to any gene: 9. Germline CDR1 reads SNHLY; CDR2 reads FYNNEI. The chain's CDR3 is CASSSDRWATYEQYF. CDR3 in DNA: TGTGCCAGCAGTTCGGACAGGTGGGCTACCTACGAGCAGTACTTC.

The chain has TRBV5-1 and TRBJ2-5; TRBD2 agrees at 7 bases. Germline loops: CDR1 SGHRS, CDR2 YFSETQ. This CDR3 has 13 residues. V lost 4 bases to trimming and J lost 5 bases; unmatched junction nucleotides: 5. The CDR3 region has the DNA TGCGCCAGCAGCCGGGGGGAGCGCGAGACCCAGTACTTC. It translates to CASSRGERETQYF.

This clone was counted a few times. The rearrangement uses TRBV2 and TRBJ1-4; D unclear. The V end was cut by 2 bases, the J end by 0 bases, with 4 bases between. This CDR3 spans 14 amino acids. Germline V CDR1 and CDR2: SNHLY, FYNNEI. CDR3 coding DNA: TGTGCCAGCAGTGAAACCACAACTAATGAAAAACTGTTTTTT. It encodes CASSETTTNEKLFF.

The genes are TRBV6-1 and TRBJ1-5; D gene ambiguous. The germline V and J ends were trimmed by 6 bases and 3 bases, with 6 bases remaining between them. The germline CDR1 and CDR2 sequences are MNHNS and SASEGT. This CDR3 has 12 residues. The CDR3 here is CASRTNNQPQHF. In DNA, the CDR3 is TGTGCCAGCAGGACTAACAATCAGCCCCAGCATTTT.

This chain links TRBV11-1 with TRBJ1-1; D is unclear. This CDR3 region has 13 residues. Germline-derived CDR1 and CDR2 are SGHAT and FQDESV (reference sequence). The V gene lost 5 bases and the J gene lost 2 bases, with 9 bases spanning the gap. The CDR3 loop is CASSRNPNTEAFF. The CDR3 DNA is TGTGCCAGCAGCCGTAACCCAAACACTGAAGCTTTCTTT.

The chain is built from TRBV28 and TRBJ1-1; D not certain. CDR3 length equals 19 residues. Germline V gives CDR1 MDHEN, CDR2 SYDVKM. Trimming removed 1 base at V and 1 base at J, with 22 bases between. CDR3 in amino acids: CASSLYYALGGRTNTEAFF. As DNA, the CDR3 is TGTGCCAGCAGTTTATATTATGCCTTGGGTGGGAGGACGAACACTGAAGCTTTCTTT.

The rearrangement links TRBV16 to TRBJ2-6; 12 bases align to TRBD1. The CDR3 contains 18 residues. V lost 7 bases and J lost 0; bases outside the gene matches: 7. Germline CDR1 is KGHSY and CDR2 is FQNENV. This CDR3 is CASTKGQGAPSGANVLTF. CDR3 DNA: TGTGCCAGCACCAAGGGACAGGGGGCGCCCTCTGGGGCCAACGTCCTGACTTTC.